What follows is one T cell receptor (beta chain) and its context. This CDR3 spans 12 amino acids. The V gene's germline CDR1 is MDHEN and CDR2 SYDVKM. The V end was cut by 6 bases, the J end by 1 base, with 7 bases between. The data were taken from a study of cytomegalovirus exposure and HLA in healthy donors. Using immunoSEQ multiplex PCR, the repertoire was profiled, and TCRdb retains in-frame clones only, with some absent. The sample lists some 99,000 clones, about nine tenths seen once, with 2% to 2.5% in the top ten. This clonotype was obtained from a woman aged 18-35 years in good health and CMV-seronegative. The chain couples TRBV28 to TRBJ2-7; D is undetermined. Sequenced material: PBMCs. In DNA form, the CDR3 reads TGTGCCAGCAGCATCAAATCCTACGAGCAGTACTTC. Protein product: CASSIKSYEQYF.